This T cell receptor (beta chain) was observed in a study of cytomegalovirus exposure and HLA in healthy donors. About the research overall: Both the roughly 120 validation repertoires and the 666 first-cohort repertoires used the same platform, as reported by a later analysis. Points from the study as a whole: The authors listed roughly 150 TCR beta chains as cytomegalovirus-associated. Most observed TCR sequences were rare, whereas some public TCRs were detected in many donors.

As concerns this clone: Its antigen is still unknown. Other DNA sequences of this sample code for an identical CDR3.

Separation from the 666-subject first cohort characterized the approximately 120-subject validation cohort, to which the donors belonged. Generated by immunoSEQ multiplex PCR, the TCRdb table keeps only in-frame clones and is missing some. The table includes 90,000 to 110,000 clones, about 86% detected once. Germline V lookup: CDR1 MDHEN, CDR2 SYDVKM. V lost 3 bases to trimming and J lost 7 bases, with 7 bases between them. This CDR3 has 12 amino acids. J is TRBJ1-5 and V is TRBV28, with D perhaps matching TRBD1 (5 bases). This TCR was sampled from a woman in her late teens or twenties in good health and CMV-seropositive. Sequenced: PBMCs. In DNA, the CDR3 is TGTGCCAGCAGTTTTAGGGGCCAGCCCCAGCATTTT. Translating it yields CASSFRGQPQHF.